The sequence of this TCR beta chain was determined in a study of tumor-infiltrating lymphocytes in localized non-small cell lung cancer. Study conclusions and caveats: Different pieces of the same tissue went to different assays, confounding technical variation with intratumor heterogeneity. No T-cell fraction difference was seen between IM1 and IM2 tumors. Recurrence-free survival showed no association with tumor T-cell fraction.

Germline-derived CDR1 and CDR2 are LGHNA and YNFKEQ. CDR3 size: 15 residues. The germline V and J ends were trimmed by 0 bases and 2 bases, with 8 bases remaining between them. The table came from immunoSEQ multiplex PCR; TCRdb's copy has only in-frame clones and leaves some out. The sample has approximately 12,000 clones, about four fifths seen once. About this clone itself: What it binds is not known.

V usage is TRBV4-2 and J usage is TRBJ1-5, with D perhaps matching TRBD1 (5 bases). The receptor's source is a human donor with non-small cell lung cancer. Sequencing input: lung tumor tissue. DNA of the CDR3: TGTGCCAGCAGCCAAGATTGGGGGGGCAATCAGCCCCAGCATTTT. It codes for CASSQDWGGNQPQHF.